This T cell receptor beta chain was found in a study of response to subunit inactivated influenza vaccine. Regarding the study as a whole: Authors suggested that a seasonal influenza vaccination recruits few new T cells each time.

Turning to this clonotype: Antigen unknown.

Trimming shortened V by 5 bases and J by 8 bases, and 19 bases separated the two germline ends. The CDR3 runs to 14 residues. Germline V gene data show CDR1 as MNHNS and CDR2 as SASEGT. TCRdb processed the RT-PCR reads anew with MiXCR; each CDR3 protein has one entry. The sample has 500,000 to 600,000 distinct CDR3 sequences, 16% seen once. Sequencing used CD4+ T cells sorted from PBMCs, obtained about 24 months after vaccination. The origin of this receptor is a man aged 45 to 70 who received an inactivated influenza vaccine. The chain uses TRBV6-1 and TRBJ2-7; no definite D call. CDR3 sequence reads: CASSPDRTSLKQYF. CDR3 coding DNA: TGTGCCAGCAGTCCCGACCGGACCTCCCTCAAGCAGTACTTC.